Given below is one T cell receptor (beta chain) in context. Its antigen is undetermined. This entry is derived from a study of blood T cells in healthy people across ages. Study-wide context: About one barcoded beta molecule per two T cells was the capture yield of template switching.

The study's findings and limits: Leaving the PBMCs unsorted stopped any conclusive comparison of naive versus antigen-experienced cells.

The CDR3 is 16 residues long. Germline lookup yields CDR1 MGHDK and CDR2 SYGVNS. Trimming cost V 6 bases and J 3 bases, with 20 bases left between them. Primed by a sample-barcoded 5' primer and a J-beta primer mix, a second PCR proceeded for about 6 to 12 cycles. TCRdb processed the 5' RACE reads anew with MiXCR; each CDR3 protein has one entry. The sample contains hundreds of thousands of distinct CDR3 sequences, about 30% of which appear only once. This clonotype was obtained from a woman over 75 in good health. The chain carries TRBV25-1 and TRBJ2-5; possibly TRBD1 for D (7 bases). The sequencing sample was made of blood. The CDR3 here is CASSPRKGGGEETQYF. CDR3 bases: TGTGCCAGCAGCCCCAGAAAAGGAGGGGGCGAAGAGACCCAGTACTTC. Full variable domain (rest looked up from reference TRBV25-1 and TRBJ2-5): EADIYQTPRYLVIGTGKKITLECSQTMGHDKMYWYQQDPGMELHLIHYSYGVNSTEKGDLSSESTVSRIRTEHFPLTLESARPSHTSQYLCASSPRKGGGEETQYFGPGTRLLVL.